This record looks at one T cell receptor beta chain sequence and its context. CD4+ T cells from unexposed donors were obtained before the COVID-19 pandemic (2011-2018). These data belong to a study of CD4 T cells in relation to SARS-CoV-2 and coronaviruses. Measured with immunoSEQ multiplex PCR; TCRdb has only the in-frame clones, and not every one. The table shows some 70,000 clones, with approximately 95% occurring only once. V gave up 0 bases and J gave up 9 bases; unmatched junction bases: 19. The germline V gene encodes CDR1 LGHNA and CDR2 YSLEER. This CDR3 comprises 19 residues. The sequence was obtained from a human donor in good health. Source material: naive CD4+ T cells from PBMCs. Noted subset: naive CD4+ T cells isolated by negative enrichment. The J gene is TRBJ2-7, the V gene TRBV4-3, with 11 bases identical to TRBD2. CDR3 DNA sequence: TGCGCCAGCAGCCAAGAAAATGTGGCTAGCGGGGGGATAAAAGCCCCGCAGTACTTC. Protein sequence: CASSQENVASGGIKAPQYF.